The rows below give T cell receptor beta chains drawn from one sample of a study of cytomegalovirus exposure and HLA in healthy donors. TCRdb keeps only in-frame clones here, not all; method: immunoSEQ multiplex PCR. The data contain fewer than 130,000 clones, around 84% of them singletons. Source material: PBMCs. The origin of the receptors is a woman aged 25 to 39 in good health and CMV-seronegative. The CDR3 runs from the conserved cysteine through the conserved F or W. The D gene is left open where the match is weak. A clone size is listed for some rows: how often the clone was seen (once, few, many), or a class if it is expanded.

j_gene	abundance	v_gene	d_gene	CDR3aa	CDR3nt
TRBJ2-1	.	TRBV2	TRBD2	CASKPVSGRNNEQFF	TGTGCCAGCAAGCCGGTTAGCGGGAGAAATAATGAGCAGTTCTTC
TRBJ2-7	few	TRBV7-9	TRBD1	CASSQQGAEQYF	TGTGCCAGCAGCCAACAGGGGGCCGAGCAGTACTTC
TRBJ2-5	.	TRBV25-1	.	CASIRGETQYF	TGTGCCAGCATTAGGGGTGAGACCCAGTACTTC
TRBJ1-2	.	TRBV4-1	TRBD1	CASSPANLDRGIQGYTF	TGCGCCAGCAGCCCAGCGAACCTGGACAGGGGCATTCAGGGCTACACCTTC
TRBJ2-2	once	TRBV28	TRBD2	CASSQLAGIGELFF	TGTGCCAGCAGTCAACTAGCGGGTATCGGGGAGCTGTTTTTT
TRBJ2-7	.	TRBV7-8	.	CASSLSLGRYEQYF	TGTGCCAGCAGCTTATCCCTCGGTCGCTACGAGCAGTACTTC
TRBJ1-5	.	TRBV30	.	CAWGTISGSQPQHF	TGTGCCTGGGGGACAATATCGGGGAGTCAGCCCCAGCATTTT
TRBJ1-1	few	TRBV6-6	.	CASKQSVMNTEAFF	TGTGCCAGCAAGCAAAGTGTTATGAACACTGAAGCTTTCTTT
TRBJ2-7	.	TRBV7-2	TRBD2	CASSFGLAGDEQYF	TGTGCCAGCAGCTTCGGACTAGCGGGAGACGAGCAGTACTTC
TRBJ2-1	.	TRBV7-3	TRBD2	CASSLGTIGRGEQFF	TGTGCCAGCAGCTTAGGGACTATCGGGAGGGGTGAGCAGTTCTTC
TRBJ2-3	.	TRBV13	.	CASSLESLGSSRTDTQYF	TGTGCCAGCAGCTTAGAGAGCTTGGGGAGCTCCCGCACAGATACGCAGTATTTT
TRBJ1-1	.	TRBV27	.	CASKTGGAEAFF	TGTGCCAGCAAGACAGGCGGTGCTGAAGCTTTCTTT
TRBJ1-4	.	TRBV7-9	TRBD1	CASSSSGGQSNEKLFF	TGTGCCAGCAGCTCTTCTGGGGGACAGTCTAATGAAAAACTGTTTTTT
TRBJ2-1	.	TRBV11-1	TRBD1	CASSTRDRGYNEQFF	TGTGCCAGCAGCACCCGGGACAGGGGTTACAATGAGCAGTTCTTC
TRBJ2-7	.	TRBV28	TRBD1	CASRGTGESYEQYF	TGTGCCAGCAGGGGGACAGGGGAATCCTACGAGCAGTACTTC
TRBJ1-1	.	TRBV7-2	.	CASSRAIMDINTEAFF	TGTGCCAGCAGCCGGGCTATTATGGACATAAACACTGAAGCTTTCTTT
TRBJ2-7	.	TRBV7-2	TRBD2	CASSLAGGVSYEQYF	TGTGCCAGCAGCTTGGCCGGGGGGGTATCCTACGAGCAGTACTTC
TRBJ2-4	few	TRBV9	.	CASSVGPEENIQYF	TGTGCCAGCAGCGTAGGGCCAGAAGAAAACATTCAGTACTTC
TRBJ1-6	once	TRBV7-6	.	CASSLGGTQNSPLHF	TGTGCCAGCAGCTTAGGGGGGACACAAAATTCACCCCTCCACTTT
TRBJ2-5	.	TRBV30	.	CAWSGFRRGGGQETQYF	TGTGCCTGGAGCGGGTTCCGTCGCGGGGGCGGACAAGAGACCCAGTACTTC
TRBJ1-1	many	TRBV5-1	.	CASSLEGDLQAFF	TGCGCCAGCAGCTTGGAGGGGGATTTGCAAGCTTTCTTT
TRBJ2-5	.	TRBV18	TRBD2	CASSPAGGGQETQYF	TGTGCCAGCTCCCCGGCGGGAGGTGGCCAAGAGACCCAGTACTTC
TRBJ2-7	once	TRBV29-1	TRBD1	CSVESRLDRPYEQYF	TGCAGCGTTGAAAGTAGGCTGGACAGGCCCTACGAGCAGTACTTC
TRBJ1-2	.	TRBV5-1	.	CASSFKSGNYGYTF	TGCGCCAGCAGCTTCAAATCAGGGAACTATGGCTACACCTTC
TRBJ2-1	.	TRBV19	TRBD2	CATASGRASVF	TGTGCCACTGCTAGCGGGAGGGCTTCGGTCTTC
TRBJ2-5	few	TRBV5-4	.	CASSSWALQETQYF	TGTGCCAGCAGTTCCTGGGCTCTACAAGAGACCCAGTACTTC
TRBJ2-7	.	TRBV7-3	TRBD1	CASSPGTGLPYEQYF	TGTGCCAGCAGCCCGGGGACAGGTCTACCCTACGAGCAGTACTTC
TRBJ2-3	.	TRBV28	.	CASKLSRRAKSTDTQYF	TGTGCCAGCAAACTAAGCCGCCGAGCTAAAAGCACAGATACGCAGTATTTT
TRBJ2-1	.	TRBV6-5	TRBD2	CASSPSGRAYNEQFF	TGTGCCAGCAGCCCTAGCGGGAGGGCCTACAATGAGCAGTTCTTC
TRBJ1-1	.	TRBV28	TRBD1	CASAIQPGGSDTEAFF	TGTGCCAGCGCCATCCAGCCAGGGGGATCGGACACTGAAGCTTTCTTT
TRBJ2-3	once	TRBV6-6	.	CASSQTTDTQYF	TGTGCCAGCAGCCAAACTACAGATACGCAGTATTTT
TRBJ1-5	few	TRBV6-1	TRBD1	CASSERGTGNQPQHF	TGTGCCAGCAGTGAGCGAGGGACAGGTAATCAGCCCCAGCATTTT
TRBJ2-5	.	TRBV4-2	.	CASSQEQGSAETQYF	TGTGCCAGCAGCCAAGAGCAGGGGAGTGCGGAGACCCAGTACTTC
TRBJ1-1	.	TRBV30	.	CAWSVGGPEAFF	TGTGCCTGGAGTGTAGGGGGTCCTGAAGCTTTCTTT
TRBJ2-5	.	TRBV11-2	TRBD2	CASSLRGGETQYF	TGTGCCAGCAGCTTAAGGGGAGGGGAGACCCAGTACTTC
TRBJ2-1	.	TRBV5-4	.	CASSTPLATELFF	TGTGCCAGCAGCACACCTCTAGCAACGGAGCTGTTCTTC